The following is a TCR beta chain sequence with its context. These data originate in a study of blood T cell repertoires in COVID-19. Study at large: Samples came from the United States, Italy and Spain, spanning acute and convalescent COVID-19. The analysed material was cDNA or gDNA that came from T cells, B-cell-depleted T cells, or PBMCs.

In the study's own analysis: It was from reference gene primer amplification that nucleated cell counts were estimated. Libraries were prepared by immunoSEQ multiplex PCR; TCRdb keeps only in-frame clonotypes and omits some of them. V, J and clone size reflect that table, while D and trimming were determined from the DNA. Here the sample spans around 180,000 clones, under 90% being singletons. The CDR3 length is 14 residues. Trimming took 3 bases from V and 7 from J; bases not matched to a gene: 6. Germline lookup yields CDR1 SGDLS and CDR2 YYNGEE. This chain joins TRBV9 and TRBJ1-4; 7 positions match TRBD1. Sequenced: peripheral blood. The TCR sequence derives from a human donor in a cohort sampled during active COVID-19. CDR3 DNA sequence: TGTGCCAGCAGCGAGGGACAGCGACGTGAAAAACTGTTTTTT. Residues: CASSEGQRREKLFF.